This T cell receptor (beta chain) was profiled in a study of cytomegalovirus exposure and HLA in healthy donors. Whole-study findings and limits: Some V segments could not be told apart, so they were left out, TRBV6-2 and TRBV6-3 among them.

CDR1 is KGHSH and CDR2 is LQKENI in the germline V gene. This CDR3 spans 14 amino acids. With 6 bases removed from V and 2 bases from J, the gap between germline ends came to 11 bases. PCR amplification relied on 60 Vbeta primers (plus 13 Jbeta primers). Libraries were prepared by immunoSEQ multiplex PCR; TCRdb keeps only in-frame clonotypes and omits some of them. Here the sample spans around 100,000 clones, 50% to 70% being singletons. As for this clone: Its target is unknown.

Sequencing was done on a sample of PBMCs. The sequence was collected from a human donor in good health. The J gene is TRBJ1-5, the V gene TRBV18, with D perhaps matching TRBD1 (6 bases). The CDR3 nucleotides are TGTGCCAGCTCCGGCAGGGGAGGCAATCAGCCCCAGCATTTT. This encodes CASSGRGGNQPQHF.